Below, 25 T cell receptor beta chains from the same sample are listed, as sequenced in a study of OX40 agonist ivuxolimab in advanced cancers. Sequencing used immunoSEQ multiplex PCR; TCRdb keeps in-frame clones, though not all of them. The sample shows some 62,000 clones, about 92% of them seen only once. The sample in question was CD4+ or CD8+ T cells sorted from blood, obtained in a trial of the OX40 agonist ivuxolimab. The receptors here all came from an adult with an advanced solid tumor such as melanoma, head and neck, liver or kidney cancer.

This chain connects TRBV5-3 to TRBJ1-1; the D is unclear. TRBV5-3 is classed as an ORF, of uncertain function. This CDR3 comprises 14 residues. V was cut by 8 bases and J by 0 bases, with 14 bases left in between. CDR3 region: CASNRANLNTEAFF. The DNA of the CDR3 is TGTGCCAGCAATAGGGCTAACCTGAACACTGAAGCTTTCTTT.

The rearrangement uses TRBV18 and TRBJ1-4; 7 positions agree with TRBD1. The V segment lost 5 bases and the J segment 8 bases; nucleotides outside the gene matches: 8. The CDR3 covers 14 residues. In germline, CDR1 is KGHSH, CDR2 LQKENI. The CDR3 nucleotides read TGTGCCAGCTCAACGGGACAGCAAGGGGAAAAACTGTTTTTT. It specifies CASSTGQQGEKLFF.

The rearrangement links TRBV9 to TRBJ2-5, with 9 bases that match TRBD1. Germline values: CDR1 SGDLS, CDR2 YYNGEE. The ends lost 3 bases at V and 4 bases at J; junction bases unmatched: 10. The CDR3 has 16 amino acids. In nucleotides, the CDR3 is TGTGCCAGCAGCGGGGGGGACAGGGCGTCGGGAGAGACCCAGTACTTC. This codes for CASSGGDRASGETQYF.

V is TRBV5-1 and J is TRBJ2-4; tentative D call: TRBD1 (6 bases). The length of the CDR3 is 16 residues. V gave up 4 bases and J gave up 5 bases, with 19 bases separating them. CDR1 is SGHRS and CDR2 is YFSETQ in the germline V gene. The CDR3 DNA reads TGCGCCAGCAGCGTTGGGCCAGGGGTGTCGGAAAACATTCAGTACTTC. Amino acid sequence: CASSVGPGVSENIQYF.

The V gene is TRBV7-6, the J gene TRBJ2-7; D gene ambiguous. The CDR3 totals 14 residues. Looked up from germline, CDR1 is SGHVS and CDR2 is FNYEAQ. Trimming cost V 1 base and J 0 bases, with 7 bases left between them. CDR3 in DNA: TGTGCCAGCAGCTTAGACCCCAGCTCCTACGAGCAGTACTTC. Protein product: CASSLDPSSYEQYF.

J is TRBJ1-3 and V is TRBV6-1, with TRBD1 as a possible D gene (6 bases). Germline CDR1 and CDR2: MNHNS and SASEGT. V lost 0 bases and J 0 bases, leaving 12 bases between the germline ends. The CDR3 has 17 amino acids. The CDR3 DNA sequence: TGTGCCAGCAGTGAAGCACACAGGGCGAGCTCTGGAAACACCATATATTTT. This gives the protein CASSEAHRASSGNTIYF.

CDR3 in DNA: TGTGCCAGTAGCTTAGGAGGAAACACCGGGGAGCTGTTTTTT. It encodes CASSLGGNTGELFF. The chain recombines TRBV19 with TRBJ2-2; weak D call: TRBD2 (5 bases). Germline CDR1 and CDR2: LNHDA and SQIVND (reference sequence). The CDR3 length is 14 residues. V was cut by 6 bases and J by 2 bases, with 10 bases left in between.

The V gene is TRBV2, the J gene TRBJ2-5, with D perhaps matching TRBD1 or TRBD2 (5 bases each). The length of the CDR3 is 14 residues. Germline V gene lookup returns CDR1 SNHLY and CDR2 FYNNEI. The V gene lost 2 bases and the J gene lost 2 bases, with 9 bases spanning the gap. CDR3 DNA: TGTGCCAGCAGTGAAACAGAGGGGCAAGAGACCCAGTACTTC. This encodes CASSETEGQETQYF.

In DNA, the CDR3 is TGTGCCAGCAGCTCTGTTCGCGGGGCCTCCTACAATGAGCAGTTCTTC. Its protein product is CASSSVRGASYNEQFF. The V call is TRBV11-2, the J call TRBJ2-1, with D possibly being TRBD2 (6 bases). Trimming pared 4 bases from V and 0 bases from J, leaving 13 bases between. This CDR3 has 16 amino acids. Per germline, CDR1 SGHAT and CDR2 FQNNGV. The full variable domain, in which reference TRBV11-2 and TRBJ2-1 provide the parts outside the CDR3, is EAGVAQSPRYKIIEKRQSVAFWCNPISGHATLYWYQQILGQGPKLLIQFQNNGVVDDSQLPKDRFSAERLKGVDSTLKIQPAKLEDSAVYLCASSSVRGASYNEQFFGPGTRLTVL.

This chain uses TRBV30 with TRBJ1-1; D might be TRBD1 (5 bases). The V gene's germline CDR1 is GTSNPN and CDR2 SVGIG (reference sequence). The CDR3 spans 13 residues. Trimming cost V 2 bases and J 4 bases, with 11 bases left between them. The CDR3 sequence is CAWSPGGITEAFF. Here the CDR3 DNA reads TGTGCCTGGAGTCCCGGGGGGATCACTGAAGCTTTCTTT.

The V gene is TRBV11-3, the J gene TRBJ2-5; D is perhaps TRBD2 (6 bases). Germline loops: CDR1 SGHNT, CDR2 YENEEA. V gave up 1 base and J gave up 6 bases, with 18 bases separating them. This CDR3 spans 16 amino acids. Written as DNA, the CDR3 is TGTGCCAGCAGCTTAGTTTTTTTCGGGGGTAGGAAGACCCAGTACTTC. It specifies CASSLVFFGGRKTQYF. Full variable domain (outside the CDR3, taken from reference TRBV11-3 and TRBJ2-5): EAGVVQSPRYKIIEKKQPVAFWCNPISGHNTLYWYLQNLGQGPELLIRYENEEAVDDSQLPKDRFSAERLKGVDSTLKIQPAELGDSAVYLCASSLVFFGGRKTQYFGPGTRLLVL.

The chain has TRBV7-2 and TRBJ2-5; D remains unclear. V was shortened by 4 bases and J by 0 bases, with 12 bases between the two germline ends. Germline V gene data show CDR1 as SGHTA and CDR2 as FQGNSA. The CDR3 covers 15 residues. This chain's CDR3 is CASSSRATDQETQYF. DNA for the CDR3: TGTGCCAGCAGCTCCCGGGCCACCGACCAAGAGACCCAGTACTTC.

The count of this clone is one. The chain has TRBV4-1 and TRBJ2-2, with a tentative D call TRBD1 (6 bases). Trimming pared 0 bases from V and 4 bases from J, leaving 18 bases between. The CDR3 length is 18 residues. Germline lookup yields CDR1 MGHRA and CDR2 YSYEKL. This CDR3 reads CASSQDISGAQSTGELFF. The DNA for the CDR3 is TGCGCCAGCAGCCAAGATATTTCAGGGGCGCAGAGCACCGGGGAGCTGTTTTTT.

CDR3 region: CASSHDRGSGLLTDTQYF. In DNA, the CDR3 is TGTGCCAGCAGCCATGACAGGGGGTCTGGACTACTCACAGATACGCAGTATTTT. The V and J genes are TRBV14 and TRBJ2-3; the match to TRBD1 covers 9 bases. After removal of 3 bases from V and 2 bases from J, the junction contained 12 bases not matched to a gene. This CDR3 comprises 18 residues. Germline V gene data show CDR1 as SGHDN and CDR2 as FVKESK.

V is TRBV7-6 and J is TRBJ1-2, with a possible D match to TRBD1 (5 bases). Between the trimmed V and J ends, which lost 4 bases and 2 bases, there was a span of 8 bases. CDR1 and CDR2 (germline): SGHVS, FNYEAQ. This CDR3 has 13 residues. The CDR3: CASSYEGNYGYTF. The CDR3 DNA follows: TGTGCCAGCAGCTACGAGGGGAACTATGGCTACACCTTC.

The CDR3 nucleotides read TGCGCCAGCAGCCGCCGGACTTCGCCGTACCAAGAGACCCAGTACTTC. The encoded protein is CASSRRTSPYQETQYF. This rearrangement joins TRBV5-1 to TRBJ2-5, with TRBD2 as a possible D gene (5 bases). Germline loops: CDR1 SGHRS, CDR2 YFSETQ. V lost 4 bases to trimming and J lost 0 bases, with 16 bases between them. The CDR3 totals 16 residues. Together with reference TRBV5-1 and TRBJ2-5, the CDR3 gives the full variable domain: KAGVTQTPRYLIKTRGQQVTLSCSPISGHRSVSWYQQTPGQGLQFLFEYFSETQRNKGNFPGRFSGRQFSNSRSEMNVSTLELGDSALYLCASSRRTSPYQETQYFGPGTRLLVL.

This clone was recorded once. V and J are TRBV11-2 and TRBJ2-5; 8 bases align to TRBD2. V gave up 0 bases and J gave up 5 bases; unmatched junction bases: 11. The CDR3 is made up of 17 amino acids. Looked up from germline, CDR1 is SGHAT and CDR2 is FQNNGV. DNA of the CDR3: TGTGCCAGCAGCTTAGAAGGCAGCGGGGGTCTGGGGGAGACCCAGTACTTC. This gives the protein CASSLEGSGGLGETQYF. The variable domain in full, completed from reference TRBV11-2 and TRBJ2-5, reads EAGVAQSPRYKIIEKRQSVAFWCNPISGHATLYWYQQILGQGPKLLIQFQNNGVVDDSQLPKDRFSAERLKGVDSTLKIQPAKLEDSAVYLCASSLEGSGGLGETQYFGPGTRLLVL.

V usage is TRBV6-1 and J usage is TRBJ1-5; 11 nucleotides line up with TRBD1. This CDR3 has 15 amino acids. Per germline, CDR1 MNHNS and CDR2 SASEGT. The trim removed 6 bases at V and 7 bases at J, leaving 8 bases unmatched. The CDR3 DNA follows: TGTGCCAGCAGACCCGGGACAGGGGGACAGCAGCCCCAGCATTTT. It specifies CASRPGTGGQQPQHF.

The chain links TRBV7-8 to TRBJ2-7, with 10 bases lining up with TRBD2. V was pared by 5 bases and J by 5 bases, with 9 bases of the junction left unmatched. Germline CDR1 and CDR2: SGHVS and FQNEAQ. The CDR3 length is 15 residues. CDR3 protein: CASSILAGVAHEQYF. CDR3 DNA sequence: TGTGCCAGCAGCATCCTAGCGGGAGTTGCCCACGAGCAGTACTTC.

V is TRBV6-1 and J is TRBJ2-7; TRBD1 aligns across 9 bases. V dropped 7 bases and J dropped 3; count of bases not matched to a gene: 7. This CDR3 comprises 14 residues. Germline-derived CDR1 and CDR2 are MNHNS and SASEGT. Here the CDR3 reads CASKKRDRVYEQYF. The CDR3 nucleotides read TGTGCCAGCAAAAAACGGGACAGGGTCTACGAGCAGTACTTC.

This clone occurred once. The chain recombines TRBV5-1 with TRBJ2-7, with D perhaps given as TRBD1 or TRBD2 (5 bases each). The CDR3 is made up of 15 amino acids. V lost 1 base, J lost 5 bases, and 16 bases lay in between. The germline V gene has CDR1 SGHRS and CDR2 YFSETQ. Here the CDR3 reads CASSLIGGIGDEQYF. The CDR3 bases are TGCGCCAGCAGCTTGATTGGGGGTATAGGCGACGAGCAGTACTTC.

The chain recombines TRBV11-3 with TRBJ2-7; D is ambiguous. CDR3 length: 11 amino acids. The V gene lost 5 bases and the J gene lost 7 bases, with 9 bases spanning the gap. Germline V gives CDR1 SGHNT, CDR2 YENEEA. The DNA of the CDR3 is TGTGCCAGCAGCGTCGGTGCGGAGCAGTACTTC. Protein product: CASSVGAEQYF.

The rearrangement joins TRBV7-6 to TRBJ2-1, with a weak D call TRBD1 (5 bases). This CDR3 has 14 amino acids. CDR1 is SGHVS and CDR2 is FNYEAQ in the germline V gene. V lost 3 bases and J 1 base, leaving 7 bases between the germline ends. The DNA of the CDR3 is TGTGCCAGCAGCTTGGGGCAGTCCTACAATGAGCAGTTCTTC. It specifies CASSLGQSYNEQFF.

V and J are TRBV27 and TRBJ2-5; D not resolved. V was cut by 6 bases and J by 2 bases, with 16 bases left in between. The CDR3 has 15 residues. Germline V CDR1 and CDR2: MNHEY, SMNVEV (reference sequence). For the CDR3, the DNA is TGTGCCAGCAGCTATTTATCGTCCAGTCAAGAGACCCAGTACTTC. This sequence encodes CASSYLSSSQETQYF.

The chain has TRBV30 and TRBJ1-6, with no clear D. There are 15 residues in the CDR3. Germline CDR1 GTSNPN, CDR2 SVGIG (reference sequence). V lost 2 bases, J lost 5 bases, and 13 bases lay in between. DNA for the CDR3: TGTGCCTGGAGTTTAGGTAGTGGCGATAATTCACCCCTCCACTTT. Translated, it gives CAWSLGSGDNSPLHF. The entire variable domain, with the rest obtained from reference TRBV30 and TRBJ1-6, is as follows: SQTIHQWPATLVQPVGSPLSLECTVEGTSNPNLYWYRQAAGRGLQLLFYSVGIGQISSEVPQNLSASRPQDRQFILSSKKLLLSDSGFYLCAWSLGSGDNSPLHFGNGTRLTVT.